This T cell receptor beta chain was recorded in a study of CD8+CD57+ T cells in acquired aplastic anemia. Template material for TCR beta VDJ and CDR3 profiling consisted of genomic DNA. Each CDR3 protein gets one entry after TCRdb re-called the reads with MiXCR. The sample comprises 350,000 to 450,000 distinct CDR3 sequences, 65% to 75% of which are singletons, and more than 3.5% rests with the top ten. Study results and limitations: Researchers report that about 29 CD8+ CDR3 sequences appeared in both patients and controls. Patients and healthy controls showed no significant CD8+ Simpson's diversity difference.

The CDR3 runs to 14 residues. Germline V gene sequence: CDR1 SGHTS, CDR2 YDEGEE. The V end lost 1 base, the J end lost 4 bases, and 11 bases lay between the germline ends. The table lists this clonotype with many counts. The antigen remains undetermined. V is TRBV5-8 and J is TRBJ1-1; the D is unclear. The TCR comes from a human donor in good health, serving as a control. The sample taken for sequencing was sorted CD4+, CD8+, or CD8+CD57+ T cells (not recorded which) from PBMCs. The CDR3 region is CASSLNTPSTEAFF. CDR3 sequence (DNA): TGTGCCAGCAGCTTGAACACCCCGAGCACTGAAGCTTTCTTT.